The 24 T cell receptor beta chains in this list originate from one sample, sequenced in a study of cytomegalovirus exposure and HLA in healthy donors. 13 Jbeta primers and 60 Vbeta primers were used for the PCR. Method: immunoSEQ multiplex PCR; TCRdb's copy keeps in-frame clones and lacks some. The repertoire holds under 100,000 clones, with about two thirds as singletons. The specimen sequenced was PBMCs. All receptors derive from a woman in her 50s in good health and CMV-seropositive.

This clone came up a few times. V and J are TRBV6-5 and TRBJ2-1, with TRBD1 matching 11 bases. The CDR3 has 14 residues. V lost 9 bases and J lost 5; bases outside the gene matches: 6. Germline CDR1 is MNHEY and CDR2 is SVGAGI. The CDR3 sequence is CASRGQGAHNEQFF. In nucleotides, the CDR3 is TGTGCCAGTCGAGGACAGGGGGCGCACAATGAGCAGTTCTTC.

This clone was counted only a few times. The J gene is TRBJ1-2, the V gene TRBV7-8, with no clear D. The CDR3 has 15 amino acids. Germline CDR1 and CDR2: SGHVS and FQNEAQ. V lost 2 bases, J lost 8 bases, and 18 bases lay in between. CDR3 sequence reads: CASSLTHLSMTGYTF. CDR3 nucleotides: TGTGCCAGCAGCTTAACCCACCTTAGCATGACCGGCTACACCTTC.

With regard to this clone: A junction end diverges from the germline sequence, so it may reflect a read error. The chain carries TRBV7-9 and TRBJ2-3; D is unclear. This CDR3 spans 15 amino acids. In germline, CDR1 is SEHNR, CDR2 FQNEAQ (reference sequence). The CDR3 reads CASSLASSESLSQDF. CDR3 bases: TGTGCCAGCAGCTTAGCTTCGAGTGAGAGTCTTTCTCAGGATTTT.

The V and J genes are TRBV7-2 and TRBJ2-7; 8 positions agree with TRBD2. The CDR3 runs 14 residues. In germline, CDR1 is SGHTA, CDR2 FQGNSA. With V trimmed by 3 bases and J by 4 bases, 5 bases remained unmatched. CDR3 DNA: TGTGCCAGCAGCTTCGGTAGCGGGACGTACGAGCAGTACTTC. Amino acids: CASSFGSGTYEQYF.

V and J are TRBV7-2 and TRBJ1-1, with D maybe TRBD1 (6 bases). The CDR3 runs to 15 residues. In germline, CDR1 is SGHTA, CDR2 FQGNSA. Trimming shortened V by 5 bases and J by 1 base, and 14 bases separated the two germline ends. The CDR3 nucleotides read TGTGCCAGCAGCACGGACAGTCGTCCGAACACTGAAGCTTTCTTT. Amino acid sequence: CASSTDSRPNTEAFF.

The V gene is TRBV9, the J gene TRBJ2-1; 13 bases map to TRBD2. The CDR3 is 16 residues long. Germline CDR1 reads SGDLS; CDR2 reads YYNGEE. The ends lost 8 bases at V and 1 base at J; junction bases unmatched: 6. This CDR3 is CASTPGLAGSYNEQFF. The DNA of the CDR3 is TGTGCCAGTACCCCGGGACTAGCGGGGTCCTACAATGAGCAGTTCTTC.

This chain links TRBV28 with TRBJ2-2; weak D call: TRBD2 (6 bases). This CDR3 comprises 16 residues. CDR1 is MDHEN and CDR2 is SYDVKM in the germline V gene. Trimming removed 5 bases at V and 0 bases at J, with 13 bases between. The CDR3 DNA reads TGTGCCAGCAGTACCCGGGGGTTCGCGAACACCGGGGAGCTGTTTTTT. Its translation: CASSTRGFANTGELFF.

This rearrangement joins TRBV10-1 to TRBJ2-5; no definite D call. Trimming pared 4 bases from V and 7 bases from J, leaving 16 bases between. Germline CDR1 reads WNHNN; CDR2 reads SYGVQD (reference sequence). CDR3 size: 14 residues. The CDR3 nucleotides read TGCGCCAGCAGTGGAGGTTGGGTAGGTTCGACCCAGTACTTC. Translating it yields CASSGGWVGSTQYF.

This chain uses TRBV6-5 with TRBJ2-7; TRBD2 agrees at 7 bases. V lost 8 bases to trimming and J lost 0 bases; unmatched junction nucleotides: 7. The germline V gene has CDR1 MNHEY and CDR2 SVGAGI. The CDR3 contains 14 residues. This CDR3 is CASHKAGDSYEQYF. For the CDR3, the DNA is TGTGCCAGCCATAAGGCGGGGGACTCCTACGAGCAGTACTTC.

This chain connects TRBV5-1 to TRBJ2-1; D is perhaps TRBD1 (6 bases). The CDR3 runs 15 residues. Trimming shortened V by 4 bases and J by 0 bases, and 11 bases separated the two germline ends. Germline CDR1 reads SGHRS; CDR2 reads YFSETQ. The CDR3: CASSRTGSSYNEQFF. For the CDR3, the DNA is TGCGCCAGCAGCAGAACAGGGAGCTCCTACAATGAGCAGTTCTTC. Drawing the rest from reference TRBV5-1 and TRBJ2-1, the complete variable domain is KAGVTQTPRYLIKTRGQQVTLSCSPISGHRSVSWYQQTPGQGLQFLFEYFSETQRNKGNFPGRFSGRQFSNSRSEMNVSTLELGDSALYLCASSRTGSSYNEQFFGPGTRLTVL.

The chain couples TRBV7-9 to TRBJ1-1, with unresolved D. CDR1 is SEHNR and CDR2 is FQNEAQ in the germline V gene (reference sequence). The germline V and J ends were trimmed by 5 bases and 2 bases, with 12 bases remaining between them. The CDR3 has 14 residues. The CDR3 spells CASSRVGLNTEAFF. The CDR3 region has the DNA TGTGCCAGCAGCCGAGTGGGCCTCAACACTGAAGCTTTCTTT.

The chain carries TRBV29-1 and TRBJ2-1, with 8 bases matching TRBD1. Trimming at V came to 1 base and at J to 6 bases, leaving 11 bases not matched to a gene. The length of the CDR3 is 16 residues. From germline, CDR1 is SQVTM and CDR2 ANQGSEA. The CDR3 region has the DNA TGCAGCGTTGAAGTCGCAGGGGGCTTGGGTCGCAATGAGCAGTTCTTC. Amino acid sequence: CSVEVAGGLGRNEQFF.

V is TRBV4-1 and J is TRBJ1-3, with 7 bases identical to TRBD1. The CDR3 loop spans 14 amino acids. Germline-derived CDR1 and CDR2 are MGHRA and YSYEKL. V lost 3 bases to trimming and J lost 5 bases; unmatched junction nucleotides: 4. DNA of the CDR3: TGCGCCAGCAGCCATCGGACAGGACGAAACACCATATATTTT. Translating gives CASSHRTGRNTIYF.

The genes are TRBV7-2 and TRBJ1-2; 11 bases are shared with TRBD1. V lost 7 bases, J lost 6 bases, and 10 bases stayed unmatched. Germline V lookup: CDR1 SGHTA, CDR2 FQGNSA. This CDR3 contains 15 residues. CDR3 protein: CASILGTGGWNGYTF. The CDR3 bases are TGTGCCAGCATTCTTGGGACAGGGGGGTGGAATGGCTACACCTTC.

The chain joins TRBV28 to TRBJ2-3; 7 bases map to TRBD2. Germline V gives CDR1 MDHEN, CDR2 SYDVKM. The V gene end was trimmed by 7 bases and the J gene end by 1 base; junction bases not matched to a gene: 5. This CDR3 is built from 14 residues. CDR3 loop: CASTGGRRTDTQYF. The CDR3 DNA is TGTGCCAGCACCGGCGGGAGACGCACAGATACGCAGTATTTT.

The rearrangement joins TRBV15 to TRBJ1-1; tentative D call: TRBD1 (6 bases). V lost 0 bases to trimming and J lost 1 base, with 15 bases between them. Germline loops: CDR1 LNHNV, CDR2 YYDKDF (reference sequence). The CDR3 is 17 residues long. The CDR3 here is CATSRDKGGDPNTEAFF. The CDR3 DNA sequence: TGTGCCACCAGCAGAGATAAGGGGGGGGACCCGAACACTGAAGCTTTCTTT.

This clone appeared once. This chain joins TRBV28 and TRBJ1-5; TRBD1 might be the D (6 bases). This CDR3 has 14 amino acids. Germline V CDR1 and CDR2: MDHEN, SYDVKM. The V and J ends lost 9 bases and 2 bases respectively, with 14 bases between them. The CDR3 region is CASSPNRGNQPQHF. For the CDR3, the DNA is TGTGCCAGTTCTCCCAACAGGGGCAATCAGCCCCAGCATTTT.

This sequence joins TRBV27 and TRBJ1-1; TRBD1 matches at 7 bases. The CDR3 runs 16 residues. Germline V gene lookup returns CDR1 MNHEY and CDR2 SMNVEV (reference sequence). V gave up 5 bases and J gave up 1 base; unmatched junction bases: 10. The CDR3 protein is CASSPSTGQTNTEAFF. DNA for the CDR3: TGTGCCAGCAGTCCCTCAACGGGACAGACGAACACTGAAGCTTTCTTT.

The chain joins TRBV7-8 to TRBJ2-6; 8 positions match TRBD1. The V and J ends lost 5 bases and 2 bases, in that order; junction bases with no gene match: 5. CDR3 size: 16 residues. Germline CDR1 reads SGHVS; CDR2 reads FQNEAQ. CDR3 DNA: TGTGCCAGCAGCCCGGACAGGGCAGCTGGGGCCAACGTCCTGACTTTC. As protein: CASSPDRAAGANVLTF.

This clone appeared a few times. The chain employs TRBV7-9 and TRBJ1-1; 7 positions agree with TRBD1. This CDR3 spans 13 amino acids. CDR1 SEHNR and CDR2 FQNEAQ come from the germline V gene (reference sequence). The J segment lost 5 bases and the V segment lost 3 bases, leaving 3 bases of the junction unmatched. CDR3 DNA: TGTGCCAGCAGCTTTAACAGGGGAACTGAAGCTTTCTTT. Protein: CASSFNRGTEAFF.

The CDR3 region is CASSPQGNGYTF. CDR3 sequence (DNA): TGCGCCAGCAGCCCACAGGGCAATGGCTACACCTTC. The V gene is TRBV4-1, the J gene TRBJ1-2; a weak D match, TRBD1 (6 bases). The length of the CDR3 is 12 residues. The V and J ends lost 4 bases and 6 bases respectively, with 9 bases between them. Germline V gene lookup returns CDR1 MGHRA and CDR2 YSYEKL.

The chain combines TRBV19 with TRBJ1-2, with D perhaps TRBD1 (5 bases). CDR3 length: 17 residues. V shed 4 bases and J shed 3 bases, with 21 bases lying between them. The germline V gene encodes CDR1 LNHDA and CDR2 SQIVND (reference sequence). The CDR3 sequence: CASSTPGRAGYDYGYTF. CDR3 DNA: TGTGCCAGTAGTACCCCCGGCAGGGCGGGGTACGACTATGGCTACACCTTC.

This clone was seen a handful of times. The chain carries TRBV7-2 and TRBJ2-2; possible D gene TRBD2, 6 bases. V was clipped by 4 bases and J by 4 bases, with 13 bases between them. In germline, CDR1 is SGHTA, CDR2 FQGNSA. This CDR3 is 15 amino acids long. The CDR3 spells CASSSSGLGTGELFF. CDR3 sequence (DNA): TGTGCCAGCAGCTCCTCGGGACTGGGCACCGGGGAGCTGTTTTTT.

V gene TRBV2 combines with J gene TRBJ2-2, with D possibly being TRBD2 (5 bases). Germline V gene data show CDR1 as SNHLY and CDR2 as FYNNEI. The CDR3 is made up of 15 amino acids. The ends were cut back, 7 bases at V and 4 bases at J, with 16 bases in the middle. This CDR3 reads CASTPGSGSTGELFF. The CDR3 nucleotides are TGTGCCAGCACCCCTGGGTCGGGATCCACCGGGGAGCTGTTTTTT.